What follows are 21 T cell receptor beta chains derived from one specimen sequenced in a study of blood T cell repertoires in COVID-19. Using immunoSEQ multiplex PCR, the repertoire was profiled, and TCRdb retains in-frame clones only, with some absent. Here the sample spans about 50,000 clones, 80% to 90% being singletons. Sequencing was performed on peripheral blood. Receptors originate from a woman aged 80 or over with COVID-19, enrolled during active disease.

Details on this clone: The DNA is omitted, as the CDR3 cannot be located on it reliably, and the CDR3 follows TCRdb's listing. This chain uses TRBV21-1 with TRBJ1-1; the D call in the table, TRBD1, was not verified against the DNA. TRBV21-1 constitutes a pseudogene. A total of 16 residues make up the CDR3, ends included. CDR3 amino acids: CASSKVATGTNTEAFF.

The V gene is TRBV28, the J gene TRBJ2-1; 8 nucleotides line up with TRBD2. Germline CDR1 reads MDHEN; CDR2 reads SYDVKM. V was pared by 4 bases and J by 0 bases, with 5 bases of the junction left unmatched. This CDR3 contains 16 residues. Written as DNA, the CDR3 is TGTGCCAGCAGTTCCCTAAGCGGGAGCTCCTACAATGAGCAGTTCTTC. It codes for CASSSLSGSSYNEQFF.

The chain employs TRBV7-9 and TRBJ1-2; possible D gene TRBD1, 5 bases. The CDR3 has 14 amino acids. CDR1 and CDR2 (germline): SEHNR, FQNEAQ (reference sequence). Trimming removed 2 bases at V and 3 bases at J, with 10 bases between. CDR3 amino acids: CASSLQGVDYGYTF. The CDR3 bases are TGTGCCAGCAGCTTACAAGGGGTTGACTATGGCTACACCTTC.

The chain is built from TRBV29-1 and TRBJ2-1; 8 nucleotides line up with TRBD2. CDR1 SQVTM and CDR2 ANQGSEA come from the germline V gene. The CDR3 covers 12 residues. Trimming at V came to 4 bases and at J to 7 bases, leaving 3 bases not matched to a gene. In DNA, the CDR3 is TGCAGCGTTGCAAGCGGGAGTAATGAGCAGTTCTTC. Translated: CSVASGSNEQFF.

The chain links TRBV18 to TRBJ1-5; 9 positions agree with TRBD1. The germline V gene has CDR1 KGHSH and CDR2 LQKENI. This CDR3 has 14 amino acids. Trimming at V came to 2 bases and at J to 4 bases, leaving 0 bases not matched to a gene. The CDR3 region is CASSPGTGNQPQHF. The DNA of the CDR3 is TGTGCCAGCTCACCAGGGACAGGGAATCAGCCCCAGCATTTT.

This clone occurred a few times. The V gene is TRBV6-5, the J gene TRBJ1-2, with TRBD1 matching 10 bases. J lost 4 bases, V lost 2 bases, and 7 bases had no gene match. Germline values: CDR1 MNHEY, CDR2 SVGAGI. The CDR3 sequence is 16 residues long. The CDR3 loop is CASSYVRTGGGYGYTF. CDR3 nucleotide sequence: TGTGCCAGCAGTTACGTTAGGACAGGGGGTGGCTATGGCTACACCTTC.

This sequence joins TRBV18 and TRBJ1-1; no clear D gene. The CDR3 covers 15 residues. The ends were cut back, 4 bases at V and 0 bases at J, with 12 bases in the middle. CDR1 is KGHSH, CDR2 LQKENI, per germline. The CDR3 DNA follows: TGTGCCAGCTCACTTTCAGATACTATGAACACTGAAGCTTTCTTT. Translation gives CASSLSDTMNTEAFF.

V is TRBV7-2 and J is TRBJ1-5; 8 nucleotides agree with TRBD1. The length of the CDR3 is 15 residues. Germline CDR1 is SGHTA and CDR2 is FQGNSA. Trimming cost V 4 bases and J 3 bases; bases outside gene matches: 5. The CDR3 sequence: CASSSAGGLNQPQHF. The DNA for the CDR3 is TGTGCCAGCAGCTCCGCAGGGGGCCTCAATCAGCCCCAGCATTTT.

This clone was seen a single time. The chain carries TRBV7-2 and TRBJ2-7, with TRBD2 matching over 7 bases. The CDR3 is made up of 14 amino acids. Germline V gene sequence: CDR1 SGHTA, CDR2 FQGNSA. The V segment lost 2 bases and the J segment 6 bases; nucleotides outside the gene matches: 7. The CDR3 bases are TGTGCCAGCAGCTTATTTCGGGAGGAGACCGAGCAGTACTTC. This sequence encodes CASSLFREETEQYF.

This clone was counted a few times. The genes are TRBV10-3 and TRBJ1-6; no definite D call. V lost 0 bases and J lost 6, with 12 bases in between. CDR1 and CDR2 (germline): ENHRY, SYGVKD. The CDR3 is 16 amino acids. CDR3 bases: TGTGCCATCAGTGAGTCTAAGCCGGGTGCTAATTCACCCCTCCACTTT. As protein: CAISESKPGANSPLHF.

V is TRBV7-2 and J is TRBJ2-2; 8 nucleotides match TRBD2. Germline values: CDR1 SGHTA, CDR2 FQGNSA. The junction had 6 bases not matched to a gene; V was cut back by 5 bases and J by 1 base. The CDR3 length is 16 residues. The CDR3 DNA is TGTGCCAGCAGCCCCTGGACTAGCAGGAACACCGGGGAGCTGTTTTTT. It specifies CASSPWTSRNTGELFF.

The chain uses TRBV2 and TRBJ2-7; maybe TRBD1 (6 bases). Germline CDR1 is SNHLY and CDR2 is FYNNEI. The CDR3 loop spans 15 amino acids. Trimming took 7 bases from V and 7 from J, leaving 23 bases between them. CDR3 bases: TGTGCCAGCAAGGGGGACGGAGGATACGGAGGTGAGCAGTACTTC. It is translated as CASKGDGGYGGEQYF.

This clone was found a few times. V and J are TRBV18 and TRBJ2-2; the match to TRBD1 covers 7 bases. Germline trimming cut 6 bases from V and 1 base from J; bases unmatched to any gene: 5. This CDR3 has 15 amino acids. Per germline, CDR1 KGHSH and CDR2 LQKENI. Written as DNA, the CDR3 is TGTGCCAGCTCTCCTTGGACAGGGAACACCGGGGAGCTGTTTTTT. This translates into CASSPWTGNTGELFF. Full variable domain (outside the CDR3, taken from reference TRBV18 and TRBJ2-2): NAGVMQNPRHLVRRRGQEARLRCSPMKGHSHVYWYRQLPEEGLKFMVYLQKENIIDESGMPKERFSAEFPKEGPSILRIQQVVRGDSAAYFCASSPWTGNTGELFFGEGSRLTVL.

V is TRBV7-9 and J is TRBJ1-1; 7 nucleotides line up with TRBD1. The junction had 2 bases not matched to a gene; V was cut back by 0 bases and J by 1 base. The CDR3 length is 15 residues. Germline values: CDR1 SEHNR, CDR2 FQNEAQ (reference sequence). The CDR3: CASSLATGPNTEAFF. The CDR3 DNA follows: TGTGCCAGCAGCTTAGCGACAGGGCCGAACACTGAAGCTTTCTTT.

This chain uses TRBV7-6 with TRBJ1-3; 7 positions match TRBD1. There are 16 residues in the CDR3. The junction had 9 bases not matched to a gene; V was cut back by 5 bases and J by 2 bases. The germline gives CDR1 SGHVS, CDR2 FNYEAQ. Written as DNA, the CDR3 is TGTGCCAGCAGCCCGTACAGGGGATCCGCTGGAAACACCATATATTTT. This sequence encodes CASSPYRGSAGNTIYF.

V is TRBV28 and J is TRBJ1-2; 7 positions agree with TRBD1. The ends lost 5 bases at V and 8 bases at J; junction bases unmatched: 11. Germline CDR1 is MDHEN and CDR2 is SYDVKM. The CDR3 length is 14 residues. The CDR3 DNA follows: TGTGCCAGCAGTACACAAATGACAGGGTACGGCTACACCTTC. It is translated as CASSTQMTGYGYTF.

This chain uses TRBV6-5 with TRBJ1-5; maybe TRBD1 (5 bases). Germline CDR1 and CDR2: MNHEY and SVGAGI. The CDR3 contains 15 residues. The ends were cut back, 6 bases at V and 5 bases at J, with 17 bases in the middle. CDR3 in amino acids: CASRGTLGTDQPQHF. The CDR3 DNA reads as TGTGCCAGCAGGGGGACTCTAGGTACTGATCAGCCCCAGCATTTT.

The chain couples TRBV6-6 to TRBJ1-2; D unresolved. The CDR3 is 13 amino acids. The V gene lost 2 bases and the J gene lost 7 bases, with 11 bases spanning the gap. Germline values: CDR1 MNHNY, CDR2 SVGAGI (reference sequence). The DNA of the CDR3 is TGTGCCAGCAGTTACGAGTCAAAGCGTGGCTACACCTTC. It yields the protein CASSYESKRGYTF.

The chain couples TRBV19 to TRBJ1-1; TRBD1 matches at 8 bases. Germline V gives CDR1 LNHDA, CDR2 SQIVND (reference sequence). The CDR3 is 14 amino acids. Trimming at V came to 6 bases and at J to 2 bases, leaving 5 bases not matched to a gene. CDR3 amino acids: CASRPGQVNTEAFF. CDR3 coding DNA: TGTGCCAGTAGACCGGGACAGGTTAACACTGAAGCTTTCTTT.

A word on this clone: An end of the junction differs from the germline gene, which may be a read error. This chain connects TRBV2 to TRBJ1-3, with 10 positions matching TRBD1. This CDR3 contains 15 residues. Germline V gene lookup returns CDR1 SNHLY and CDR2 FYNNEI. The CDR3 DNA reads as TGTGCCAGCAGAGAAGACAGGGGGCCTGGAAACACCATATATTTT. Translation: CASREDRGPGNTIYF.

The V and J genes are TRBV5-8 and TRBJ2-1, with D possibly TRBD2 on 5 matching bases. Trimming removed 7 bases from V and 0 bases from J, with 17 bases in between. The V gene's germline CDR1 is SGHTS and CDR2 YDEGEE. This CDR3 region has 16 residues. The CDR3 DNA is TGTGCCAGCCGGGGAATTGGGGTAAACTCCTACAATGAGCAGTTCTTC. Protein sequence: CASRGIGVNSYNEQFF.